The following is a TCR beta chain sequence with its context. This specimen comes from a study of shared T cell receptors in the human thymus. The CDR3 loop spans 14 amino acids. Germline lookup yields CDR1 MNHEY and CDR2 SVGAGI. Trimming stripped 7 bases from V and 0 bases from J, with 13 bases between. Some clones are missing from TCRdb's copy, which holds only in-frame ones; the method was immunoSEQ multiplex PCR. The sample holds 630,000 or so clones, more than 70% seen once. These records were also assigned to another study, of human thymus T cells. As that study records: Thymus pieces cut out during corrective heart surgery were the tissue that was used. Apparent skewing of V and J gene usage characterized both thymic and blood repertoires. Unrelated individuals were reported by related research to share highly overlapping thymic repertoires.

Sequencing was carried out using thymocytes. This sequence was found in a boy in the first two years of life with a congenital heart defect. The chain employs TRBV6-5 and TRBJ2-7, with D possibly matching TRBD2 (5 bases). The CDR3 bases are TGTGCCAGCATGAATCGGGGTCACTCCTACGAGCAGTACTTC. Translating it yields CASMNRGHSYEQYF.